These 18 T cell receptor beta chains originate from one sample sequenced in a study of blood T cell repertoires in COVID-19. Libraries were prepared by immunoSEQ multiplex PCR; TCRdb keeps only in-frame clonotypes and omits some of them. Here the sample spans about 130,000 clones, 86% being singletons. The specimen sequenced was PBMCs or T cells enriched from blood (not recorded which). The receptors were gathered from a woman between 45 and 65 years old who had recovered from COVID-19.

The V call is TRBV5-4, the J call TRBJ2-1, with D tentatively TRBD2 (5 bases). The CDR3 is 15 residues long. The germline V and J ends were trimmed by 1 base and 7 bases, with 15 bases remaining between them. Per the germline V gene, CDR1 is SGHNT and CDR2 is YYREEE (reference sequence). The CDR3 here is CASSLFGVVRNEQFF. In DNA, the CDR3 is TGTGCCAGCAGCTTGTTCGGGGTCGTGAGAAATGAGCAGTTCTTC.

The CDR3 protein is CASSQKGGSGNTIYF. The CDR3 region has the DNA TGTGCCAGCAGCCAAAAAGGGGGCTCTGGAAACACCATATATTTT. The rearrangement joins TRBV7-9 to TRBJ1-3; D is perhaps TRBD1 (6 bases). The V gene lost 5 bases and the J gene lost 0 bases, with 11 bases spanning the gap. This CDR3 has 15 amino acids. The germline gives CDR1 SEHNR, CDR2 FQNEAQ (reference sequence). The entire variable domain, with the rest obtained from reference TRBV7-9 and TRBJ1-3, is as follows: DTGVSQNPRHKITKRGQNVTFRCDPISEHNRLYWYRQTLGQGPEFLTYFQNEAQLEKSRLLSDRFSAERPKGSFSTLEIQRTEQGDSAMYLCASSQKGGSGNTIYFGEGSWLTVV.

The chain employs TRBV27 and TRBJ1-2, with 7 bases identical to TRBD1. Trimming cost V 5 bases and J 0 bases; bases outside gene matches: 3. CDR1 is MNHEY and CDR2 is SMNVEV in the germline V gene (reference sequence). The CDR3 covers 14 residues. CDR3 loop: CASSHRGPNYGYTF. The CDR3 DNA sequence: TGTGCCAGCAGTCACAGGGGCCCTAACTATGGCTACACCTTC.

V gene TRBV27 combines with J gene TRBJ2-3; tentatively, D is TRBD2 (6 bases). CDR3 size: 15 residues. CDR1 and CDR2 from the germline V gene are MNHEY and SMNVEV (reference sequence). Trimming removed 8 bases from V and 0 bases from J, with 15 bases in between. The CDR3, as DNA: TGTGCCAGCGGGTTCTTTGGGAGGAGCACAGATACGCAGTATTTT. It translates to CASGFFGRSTDTQYF.

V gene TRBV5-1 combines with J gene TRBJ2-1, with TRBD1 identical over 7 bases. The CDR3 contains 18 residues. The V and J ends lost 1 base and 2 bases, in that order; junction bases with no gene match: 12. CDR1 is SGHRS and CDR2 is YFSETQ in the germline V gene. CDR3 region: CASSLTLPDRDPYNEQFF. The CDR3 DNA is TGCGCCAGCAGCTTGACCCTCCCAGACAGGGACCCCTACAATGAGCAGTTCTTC.

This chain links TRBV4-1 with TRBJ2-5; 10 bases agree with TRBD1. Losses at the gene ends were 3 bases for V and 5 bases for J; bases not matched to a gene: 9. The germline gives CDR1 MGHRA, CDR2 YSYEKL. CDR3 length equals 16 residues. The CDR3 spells CASSQLGGQGLETQYF. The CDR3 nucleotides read TGCGCCAGCAGCCAGTTGGGGGGACAGGGGTTGGAGACCCAGTACTTC.

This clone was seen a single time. CDR3 protein: CASSYTGTAGEKLFF. CDR3 coding DNA: TGTGCCAGCAGTTACACCGGGACAGCTGGGGAAAAACTGTTTTTT. This chain connects TRBV6-5 to TRBJ1-4; TRBD1 aligns across 7 bases. CDR1 and CDR2 from the germline V gene are MNHEY and SVGAGI. CDR3 size: 15 residues. Trimming cost V 2 bases and J 8 bases; bases outside gene matches: 8.

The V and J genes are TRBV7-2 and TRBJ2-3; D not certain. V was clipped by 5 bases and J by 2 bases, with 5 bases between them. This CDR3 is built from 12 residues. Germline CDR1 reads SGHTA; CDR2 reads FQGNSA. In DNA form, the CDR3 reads TGTGCCAGCAGCAAATACACAGATACGCAGTATTTT. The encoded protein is CASSKYTDTQYF.

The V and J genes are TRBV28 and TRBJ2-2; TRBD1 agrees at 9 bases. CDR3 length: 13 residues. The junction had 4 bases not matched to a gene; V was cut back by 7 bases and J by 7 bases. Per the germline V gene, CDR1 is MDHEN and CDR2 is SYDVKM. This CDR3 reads CASIRQGGGELFF. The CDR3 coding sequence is TGTGCCAGCATTAGACAGGGGGGCGGGGAGCTGTTTTTT.

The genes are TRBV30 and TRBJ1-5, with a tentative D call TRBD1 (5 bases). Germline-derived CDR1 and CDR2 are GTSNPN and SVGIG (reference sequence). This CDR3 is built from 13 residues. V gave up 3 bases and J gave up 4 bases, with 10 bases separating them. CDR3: CAWSAQGNQPQHF. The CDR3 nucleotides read TGTGCCTGGAGCGCGCAGGGAAATCAGCCCCAGCATTTT.

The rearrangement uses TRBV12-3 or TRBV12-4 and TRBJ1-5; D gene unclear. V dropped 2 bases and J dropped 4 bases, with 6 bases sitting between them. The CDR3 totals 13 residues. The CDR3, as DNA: TGTGCCAGCAGTTTAAACAGTAATCAGCCCCAGCATTTT. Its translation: CASSLNSNQPQHF.

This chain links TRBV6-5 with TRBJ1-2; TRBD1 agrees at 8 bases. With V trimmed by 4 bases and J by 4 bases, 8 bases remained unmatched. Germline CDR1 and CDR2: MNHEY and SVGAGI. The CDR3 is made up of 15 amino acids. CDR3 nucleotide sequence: TGTGCCAGCAGTTCGGTACAGGGGGTTGCCTATGGCTACACCTTC. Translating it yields CASSSVQGVAYGYTF.

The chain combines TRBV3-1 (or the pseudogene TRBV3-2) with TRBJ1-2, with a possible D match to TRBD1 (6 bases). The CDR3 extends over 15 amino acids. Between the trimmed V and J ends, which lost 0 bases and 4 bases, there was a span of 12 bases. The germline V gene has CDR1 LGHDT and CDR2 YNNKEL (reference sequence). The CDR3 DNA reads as TGTGCCAGCAGCCAAGATACAGGGTGGGGCTATGGCTACACCTTC. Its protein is CASSQDTGWGYGYTF.

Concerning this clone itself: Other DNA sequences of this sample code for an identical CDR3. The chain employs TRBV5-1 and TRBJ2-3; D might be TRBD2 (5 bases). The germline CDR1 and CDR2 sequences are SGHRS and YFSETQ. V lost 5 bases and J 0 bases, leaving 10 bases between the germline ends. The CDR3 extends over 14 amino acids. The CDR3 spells CASRPSGSTDTQYF. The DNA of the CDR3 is TGCGCCAGCAGGCCCAGCGGAAGCACAGATACGCAGTATTTT.

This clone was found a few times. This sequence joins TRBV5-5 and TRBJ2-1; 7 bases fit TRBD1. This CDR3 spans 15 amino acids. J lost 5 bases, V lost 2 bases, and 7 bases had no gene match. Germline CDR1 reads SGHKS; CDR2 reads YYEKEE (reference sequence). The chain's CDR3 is CASSFGQGVDNEQFF. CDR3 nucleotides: TGTGCCAGCAGCTTCGGGCAGGGGGTAGACAATGAGCAGTTCTTC. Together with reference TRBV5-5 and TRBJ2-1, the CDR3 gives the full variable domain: DAGVTQSPTHLIKTRGQQVTLRCSPISGHKSVSWYQQVLGQGPQFIFQYYEKEERGRGNFPDRFSARQFPNYSSELNVNALLLGDSALYLCASSFGQGVDNEQFFGPGTRLTVL.

The CDR3 nucleotides read TGTGCCAGCAGCTTGGAACCACAGGGGACCCAAGAGACCCAGTACTTC. It yields the protein CASSLEPQGTQETQYF. The V gene is TRBV5-5, the J gene TRBJ2-5; TRBD1 agrees at 7 bases. This CDR3 comprises 16 residues. Trimming at V came to 0 bases and at J to 1 base, leaving 6 bases not matched to a gene. Germline values: CDR1 SGHKS, CDR2 YYEKEE (reference sequence).

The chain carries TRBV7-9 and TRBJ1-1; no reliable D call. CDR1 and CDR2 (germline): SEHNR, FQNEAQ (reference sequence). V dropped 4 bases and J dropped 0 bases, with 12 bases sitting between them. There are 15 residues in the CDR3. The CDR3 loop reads CASSSSGRMNTEAFF. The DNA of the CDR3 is TGTGCCAGCAGCTCGAGCGGACGGATGAACACTGAAGCTTTCTTT.

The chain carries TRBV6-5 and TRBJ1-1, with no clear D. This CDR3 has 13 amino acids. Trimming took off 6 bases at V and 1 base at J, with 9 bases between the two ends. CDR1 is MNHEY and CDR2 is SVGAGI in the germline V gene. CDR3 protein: CASSPVPNTEAFF. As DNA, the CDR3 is TGTGCCAGCAGCCCGGTTCCGAACACTGAAGCTTTCTTT.